A single sample is the source of the 26 T cell receptor beta chains below, sequenced in a study of blood T cell repertoires in COVID-19. Generated by immunoSEQ multiplex PCR, the TCRdb table keeps only in-frame clones and is missing some. The sample records 100,000 to 150,000 clones, under 85% being singletons. Input material: peripheral blood. These receptors were collected from a woman aged 60-70 years with acute or convalescent COVID-19.

CDR3 sequence (DNA): TGTGCCAGTATAGCGCAGGGACAGGGGGCATTTGGCTACACCTTC. It encodes CASIAQGQGAFGYTF. The V and J genes are TRBV19 and TRBJ1-2, with 12 bases aligning to TRBD1. Germline V CDR1 and CDR2: LNHDA, SQIVND (reference sequence). This CDR3 region has 15 residues. The ends lost 7 bases at V and 7 bases at J; junction bases unmatched: 10.

This chain connects TRBV19 to TRBJ1-2, with TRBD1 matching over 7 bases. Germline V gives CDR1 LNHDA, CDR2 SQIVND (reference sequence). CDR3 size: 20 residues. Losses at the gene ends were 0 bases for V and 2 bases for J; bases not matched to a gene: 18. In DNA form, the CDR3 reads TGTGCCAGTAGTATAGATCGTTGGACCTCAAGGGGGCGATTCAACTATGGCTACACCTTC. This translates into CASSIDRWTSRGRFNYGYTF.

V and J are TRBV7-3 and TRBJ2-5; TRBD2 is a possible D gene (6 bases). Germline CDR1 SGHTA, CDR2 FQGTGA. V dropped 6 bases and J dropped 5 bases, with 13 bases sitting between them. The CDR3 covers 13 residues. DNA of the CDR3: TGTGCCAGCAGTCTGAGACGGGAGGAGACCCAGTACTTC. Translation gives CASSLRREETQYF.

CDR3: CASSLWGDGGQPQHF. The CDR3 DNA reads as TGTGCCAGCAGTTTATGGGGGGATGGGGGTCAGCCCCAGCATTTT. The chain links TRBV27 to TRBJ1-5; D is possibly TRBD1 (5 bases). Trimming removed 1 base from V and 6 bases from J, with 13 bases in between. The CDR3 loop spans 15 amino acids. Germline-derived CDR1 and CDR2 are MNHEY and SMNVEV (reference sequence).

The chain employs TRBV30 and TRBJ1-3, with D possibly being TRBD1 (5 bases). V lost 4 bases and J 3 bases, leaving 19 bases between the germline ends. The CDR3 extends over 16 amino acids. Germline CDR1 is GTSNPN and CDR2 is SVGIG (reference sequence). The CDR3, as DNA: TGTGCCTGGATCGAGGTCGGGGGTGGGAGTGGAAACACCATATATTTT. Protein sequence: CAWIEVGGGSGNTIYF.

The chain employs TRBV5-6 and TRBJ1-2; 12 bases match TRBD1. The V and J ends lost 3 bases and 8 bases, in that order; junction bases with no gene match: 5. This CDR3 contains 14 residues. In germline, CDR1 is SGHDT, CDR2 YYEEEE. CDR3 nucleotide sequence: TGTGCCAGCAGCTCGGGACAGGGGGCACGAGGCTACACCTTC. Its protein is CASSSGQGARGYTF.

The chain employs TRBV20-1 and TRBJ2-3, with D perhaps TRBD1 (6 bases). The CDR3 is 15 amino acids. Trimming took 3 bases from V and 4 from J, leaving 17 bases between them. Per the germline V gene, CDR1 is DFQATT and CDR2 is SNEGSKA (reference sequence). The CDR3 sequence is CSASRGGNRADTQYF. In nucleotides, the CDR3 is TGCAGTGCTAGTCGAGGGGGTAATAGGGCAGATACGCAGTATTTT.

The chain recombines TRBV6-2 or TRBV6-3 with TRBJ2-7, with 7 bases fitting TRBD1. CDR3 size: 14 residues. J gave up 3 bases and V 2 bases, and 4 bases lay outside the gene matches. Germline values: CDR1 MNHEY, CDR2 SVGEGT. CDR3 bases: TGTGCCAGCAGTTACGGTGCAGGGGGCTACGAGCAGTACGTC. Protein: CASSYGAGGYEQYV.

This clone was detected a few times. The genes are TRBV11-2 and TRBJ2-5; possibly TRBD1 for D (6 bases). The germline V gene encodes CDR1 SGHAT and CDR2 FQNNGV. The CDR3 length is 18 residues. The V and J ends lost 5 bases and 4 bases respectively, with 26 bases between them. This CDR3 reads CASSAPLGGAEMGETQYF. CDR3 bases: TGTGCCAGCAGCGCCCCCCTTGGGGGCGCCGAAATGGGAGAGACCCAGTACTTC.

The chain carries TRBV5-5 and TRBJ1-3, with D possibly TRBD1 on 6 matching bases. Germline V gene sequence: CDR1 SGHKS, CDR2 YYEKEE (reference sequence). The germline V and J ends were trimmed by 3 bases and 8 bases, with 15 bases remaining between them. The CDR3 has 14 residues. The CDR3 protein is CASSSRSGEHTIYF. The DNA for the CDR3 is TGTGCCAGCAGCTCAAGATCAGGGGAACACACCATATATTTT.

A few counts support this clone. The chain recombines TRBV5-1 with TRBJ2-2; 9 positions agree with TRBD2. This CDR3 has 16 amino acids. The V segment lost 5 bases and the J segment 0 bases; nucleotides outside the gene matches: 5. Germline V CDR1 and CDR2: SGHRS, YFSETQ. CDR3 nucleotide sequence: TGCGCCAGCAGGTCTAGCGGGGTCGCGAACACCGGGGAGCTGTTTTTT. It translates to CASRSSGVANTGELFF.

The chain carries TRBV4-1 and TRBJ1-2; D might be TRBD1 (6 bases). The V end was cut by 1 base, the J end by 3 bases, with 15 bases between. The CDR3 totals 16 residues. CDR1 MGHRA and CDR2 YSYEKL come from the germline V gene. The CDR3 here is CASSQGVLQGDYGYTF. The DNA for the CDR3 is TGCGCCAGCAGCCAAGGGGTTTTACAGGGAGACTATGGCTACACCTTC.

The chain links TRBV6-2 or TRBV6-3 to TRBJ1-6, with 7 positions matching TRBD1. CDR3 size: 15 residues. Germline CDR1 MNHEY, CDR2 SVGEGT. The trim removed 6 bases at V and 4 bases at J, leaving 6 bases unmatched. The CDR3 spells CASSSGTAYNSPLHF. The CDR3 DNA sequence: TGTGCCAGCAGCTCCGGGACAGCATATAATTCACCCCTCCACTTT.

J is TRBJ2-3 and V is TRBV24-1; D is uncertain. V lost 3 bases and J lost 5, with 8 bases in between. The CDR3 covers 13 residues. Germline CDR1 reads KGHDR; CDR2 reads SFDVKD. CDR3 region: CATSDPRLDTQYF. CDR3 DNA: TGTGCCACCAGTGATCCCCGACTAGATACGCAGTATTTT.

The chain employs TRBV5-1 and TRBJ2-2, with D possibly TRBD1 on 6 matching bases. The CDR3 is made up of 15 amino acids. From germline, CDR1 is SGHRS and CDR2 YFSETQ. V lost 3 bases and J lost 0, with 9 bases in between. The CDR3 DNA sequence: TGCGCCAGCAGCTCCGGACAGTCGAACACCGGGGAGCTGTTTTTT. It codes for CASSSGQSNTGELFF.

V gene TRBV18 combines with J gene TRBJ2-5; a possible D gene is TRBD2 (6 bases). The CDR3 length is 13 residues. Germline-derived CDR1 and CDR2 are KGHSH and LQKENI. Trimming removed 6 bases at V and 5 bases at J, with 13 bases between. CDR3 DNA: TGTGCCAGCTCCCCCGGGACTGAGGAGACCCAGTACTTC. This encodes CASSPGTEETQYF.

The chain links TRBV6-1 to TRBJ2-1; the match to TRBD2 covers 11 bases. V shed 4 bases and J 6 bases; nucleotides not matched to a gene: 8. Germline-derived CDR1 and CDR2 are MNHNS and SASEGT. CDR3 length: 16 residues. The chain's CDR3 is CASSGDLAGGFNEQFF. In nucleotides, the CDR3 is TGTGCCAGCAGTGGGGATCTAGCGGGGGGATTCAATGAGCAGTTCTTC.

The V gene is TRBV6-5, the J gene TRBJ2-3, with TRBD2 matching 8 bases. The V and J ends lost 6 bases and 6 bases, in that order; junction bases with no gene match: 11. Germline lookup yields CDR1 MNHEY and CDR2 SVGAGI. The CDR3 extends over 15 amino acids. DNA for the CDR3: TGTGCCAGCAGCATCTCGGGGGGGCAGGGGGATACGCAGTATTTT. Its translation: CASSISGGQGDTQYF.

The chain combines TRBV6-5 with TRBJ1-2; D unclear. Germline CDR1 is MNHEY and CDR2 is SVGAGI. There are 13 residues in the CDR3. The V gene lost 7 bases and the J gene lost 5 bases, with 14 bases spanning the gap. CDR3 sequence: CASIKDPGYGYTF. The CDR3 DNA reads as TGTGCCAGCATAAAGGATCCGGGGTATGGCTACACCTTC.

The J gene is TRBJ1-3, the V gene TRBV7-9; 7 nucleotides match TRBD1. After removal of 4 bases from V and 3 bases from J, the junction contained 9 bases not matched to a gene. Looked up from germline, CDR1 is SEHNR and CDR2 is FQNEAQ (reference sequence). The CDR3 has 16 amino acids. The DNA for the CDR3 is TGTGCCAGCAGCTCACGGGCAGGGGGAGGTGGAAACACCATATATTTT. Its protein is CASSSRAGGGGNTIYF.

The chain carries TRBV6-5 and TRBJ2-5; a weak D match, TRBD2 (5 bases). V shed 5 bases and J shed 5 bases, with 15 bases lying between them. This CDR3 has 14 residues. Per germline, CDR1 MNHEY and CDR2 SVGAGI. The CDR3 DNA reads TGTGCCAGCAGTCCCGGGGATGCATGGGAGACCCAGTACTTC. Protein: CASSPGDAWETQYF.

The table lists this clone with a count of one. In nucleotides, the CDR3 is TGTGCCAGCAGACTCGGGGGGACTGAAGCTTTCTTT. Residues: CASRLGGTEAFF. The V gene is TRBV27, the J gene TRBJ1-1, with TRBD1 as a possible D gene (5 bases). The ends were cut back, 6 bases at V and 5 bases at J, with 10 bases in the middle. CDR3 length equals 12 residues. Germline CDR1 and CDR2: MNHEY and SMNVEV (reference sequence).

Points on this clone: The germline gene is not matched at one end of the junction; a read error may be the cause. The chain uses TRBV6-5 and TRBJ1-4, with 7 bases matching TRBD1. Germline CDR1 is MNHEY and CDR2 is SVGAGI. There are 12 residues in the CDR3. CDR3 sequence reads: CASSTQTGPWGF. CDR3 nucleotide sequence: TGTGCCAGCAGTACCCAGACAGGGCCTTGGGGTTTT.

The chain employs TRBV11-2 and TRBJ2-5, with 10 bases aligning to TRBD1. V trimming: 7 bases; J trimming: 4 bases; junction bases outside the gene matches: 6. Germline V gives CDR1 SGHAT, CDR2 FQNNGV. The CDR3 is 14 residues long. The CDR3 protein is CASTPRTGGETQYF. The DNA for the CDR3 is TGTGCCAGCACCCCAAGGACAGGGGGAGAGACCCAGTACTTC.

This chain joins TRBV6-5 and TRBJ1-5; possibly TRBD1 for D (5 bases). V dropped 2 bases and J dropped 7 bases, with 12 bases sitting between them. CDR3 size: 14 residues. CDR1 and CDR2 from the germline V gene are MNHEY and SVGAGI. This CDR3 is CASSYVGGNQPQHF. The CDR3 DNA reads TGTGCCAGCAGTTACGTGGGGGGTAACCAGCCCCAGCATTTT.

The chain is built from TRBV18 and TRBJ1-2, with 7 nucleotides matching TRBD1. The CDR3 is 14 amino acids. V shed 6 bases, J shed 3 bases, and the junction held 7 bases outside the gene matches. The V gene's germline CDR1 is KGHSH and CDR2 LQKENI. CDR3 residues: CASSRQGSDYGYTF. The CDR3 DNA reads TGTGCCAGCTCGCGACAGGGTAGTGACTATGGCTACACCTTC.